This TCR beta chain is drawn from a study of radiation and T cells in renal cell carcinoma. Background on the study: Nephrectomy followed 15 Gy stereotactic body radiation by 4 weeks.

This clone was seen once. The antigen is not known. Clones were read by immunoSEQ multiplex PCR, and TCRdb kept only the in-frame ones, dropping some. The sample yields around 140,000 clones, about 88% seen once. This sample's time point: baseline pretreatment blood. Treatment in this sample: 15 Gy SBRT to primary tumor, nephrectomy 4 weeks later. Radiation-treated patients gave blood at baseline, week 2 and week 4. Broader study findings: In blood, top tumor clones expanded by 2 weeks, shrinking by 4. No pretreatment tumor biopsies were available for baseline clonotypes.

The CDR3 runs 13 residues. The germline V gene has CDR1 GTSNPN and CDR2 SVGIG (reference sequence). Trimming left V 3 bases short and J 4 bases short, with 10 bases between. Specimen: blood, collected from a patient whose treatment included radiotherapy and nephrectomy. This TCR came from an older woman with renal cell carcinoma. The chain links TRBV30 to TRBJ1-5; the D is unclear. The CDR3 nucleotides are TGTGCCTGGAGCAGAGCCTGGAATCAGCCCCAGCATTTT. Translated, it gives CAWSRAWNQPQHF.